These 28 T cell receptor beta chains originate from one sample sequenced in a study of T cell responses to AZD1222 COVID-19 vaccine. TCRdb keeps only in-frame clones here, not all; method: immunoSEQ multiplex PCR. The sample carries about 100,000 clones, about nine tenths recorded once. The specimen comprised peripheral blood, sampled on day 0 of AZD1222 vaccination. The source is an adult in good health.

The V gene is TRBV6-5, the J gene TRBJ2-3; either TRBD1 or TRBD2 may supply D (5 bases each). Trimming cost V 7 bases and J 0 bases, with 11 bases left between them. The CDR3 length is 14 residues. In germline, CDR1 is MNHEY, CDR2 SVGAGI. The CDR3 nucleotides are TGTGCCAGCAAAGTCGGGGCTAGCACAGATACGCAGTATTTT. As protein: CASKVGASTDTQYF.

The chain uses TRBV4-3 and TRBJ2-1, with a possible D match to TRBD1 (6 bases). Trimming cost V 1 base and J 9 bases, with 16 bases left between them. The germline CDR1 and CDR2 sequences are LGHNA and YSLEER. The CDR3 extends over 15 amino acids. CDR3: CASSQVGATRGEQFF. The CDR3 DNA reads TGCGCCAGCAGCCAAGTGGGGGCGACAAGGGGTGAGCAGTTCTTC.

The rearrangement joins TRBV7-3 to TRBJ2-5, with a possible D match to TRBD2 (5 bases). The CDR3 contains 13 residues. V was trimmed by 5 bases and J by 5 bases, leaving 12 bases between them. The V gene's germline CDR1 is SGHTA and CDR2 FQGTGA. The CDR3 reads CASSQLGEETQYF. CDR3 DNA sequence: TGTGCCAGCAGCCAACTAGGCGAGGAGACCCAGTACTTC.

This clone showed up just a few times. V and J are TRBV6-1 and TRBJ2-7; D is possibly TRBD1 or TRBD2 (6 bases each). The CDR3 sequence is 14 residues long. Trimming removed 0 bases from V and 4 bases from J, with 10 bases in between. The germline CDR1 and CDR2 sequences are MNHNS and SASEGT. The chain's CDR3 is CASSEAGGEYEQYF. DNA of the CDR3: TGTGCCAGCAGTGAAGCGGGGGGCGAGTACGAGCAGTACTTC.

The CDR3 DNA reads TGTGCCAGTGCGGGAGCTGGGGAGCAGTTCTTC. The encoded protein is CASAGAGEQFF. The chain recombines TRBV27 with TRBJ2-1, with 7 bases aligning to TRBD2. This CDR3 is built from 11 residues. Germline-derived CDR1 and CDR2 are MNHEY and SMNVEV (reference sequence). Trimming took 9 bases from V and 10 from J; bases not matched to a gene: 6.

V and J are TRBV4-3 and TRBJ2-2; the D gene is possibly TRBD1 (6 bases). The germline gives CDR1 LGHNA, CDR2 YSLEER. CDR3 length equals 16 residues. V was clipped by 0 bases and J by 1 base, with 9 bases between them. This CDR3 is CASSQEGAQNTGELFF. The DNA for the CDR3 is TGCGCCAGCAGCCAAGAGGGGGCACAGAACACCGGGGAGCTGTTTTTT.

The chain links TRBV6-5 to TRBJ1-2; maybe TRBD1 (5 bases). The germline V gene encodes CDR1 MNHEY and CDR2 SVGAGI. V lost 4 bases and J 3 bases, leaving 12 bases between the germline ends. The CDR3 is 14 amino acids. CDR3 coding DNA: TGTGCCAGCAGTTCCTATTCAGGGCACTATGGCTACACCTTC. Translating it yields CASSSYSGHYGYTF.

The chain recombines TRBV2 with TRBJ2-5, with D perhaps matching TRBD1 (6 bases). Germline-derived CDR1 and CDR2 are SNHLY and FYNNEI. The CDR3 covers 14 residues. Between the trimmed V and J ends, which lost 6 bases and 4 bases, there was a span of 15 bases. The CDR3 bases are TGTGCCAGCAGGGACCCGGTAGGGGGAGAGACCCAGTACTTC. It codes for CASRDPVGGETQYF.

The chain combines TRBV21-1 with TRBJ1-3; whether TRBD1, the table's D call, matches the DNA was not checked. TRBV21-1 is deemed a pseudogene. The CDR3 totals 16 residues. In DNA form, the CDR3 reads TGTGCCAGCAGCTCCCGGACAGGCCAGCCCGGGGACACCATATATTTT. Encoded protein: CASSSRTGQPGDTIYF.

The chain recombines TRBV14 with TRBJ2-1, with a weak D call TRBD2 (5 bases). V shed 3 bases and J shed 0 bases, with 9 bases lying between them. The germline CDR1 and CDR2 sequences are SGHDN and FVKESK. The length of the CDR3 is 15 residues. CDR3 nucleotides: TGTGCCAGCAGCCAGGGAGAGGTCTCCTACAATGAGCAGTTCTTC. This translates into CASSQGEVSYNEQFF. Full variable domain (rest looked up from reference TRBV14 and TRBJ2-1): EAGVTQFPSHSVIEKGQTVTLRCDPISGHDNLYWYRRVMGKEIKFLLHFVKESKQDESGMPNNRFLAERTGGTYSTLKVQPAELEDSGVYFCASSQGEVSYNEQFFGPGTRLTVL.

This sequence joins TRBV19 and TRBJ2-1; the match to TRBD2 covers 7 bases. Germline CDR1 is LNHDA and CDR2 is SQIVND (reference sequence). This CDR3 comprises 17 residues. The V and J ends lost 3 bases and 5 bases, in that order; junction bases with no gene match: 13. The CDR3 loop is CASSIVLGREINNEQFF. The CDR3 nucleotides read TGTGCCAGTAGTATTGTTTTGGGGCGGGAGATCAACAATGAGCAGTTCTTC. Variable domain in full (rest from reference TRBV19 and TRBJ2-1): DGGITQSPKYLFRKEGQNVTLSCEQNLNHDAMYWYRQDPGQGLRLIYYSQIVNDFQKGDIAEGYSVSREKKESFPLTVTSAQKNPTAFYLCASSIVLGREINNEQFFGPGTRLTVL.

This chain links TRBV24-1 with TRBJ2-2; TRBD1 matches 8 bases. CDR1 is KGHDR, CDR2 SFDVKD, per germline. The CDR3 is made up of 15 amino acids. Germline trimming cut 1 base from V and 6 bases from J; bases unmatched to any gene: 3. CDR3 DNA: TGTGCCACCAGTGATTTTCGGACAGGGCCCGGGGAGCTGTTTTTT. This codes for CATSDFRTGPGELFF.

V is TRBV7-2 and J is TRBJ1-5; D might be TRBD1 (6 bases). Trimming stripped 4 bases from V and 4 bases from J, with 17 bases between. Germline lookup yields CDR1 SGHTA and CDR2 FQGNSA. This CDR3 is 16 amino acids long. The CDR3 is CASSSRGRTENQPQHF. CDR3 DNA sequence: TGTGCCAGCAGCTCCAGAGGTCGGACAGAGAATCAGCCCCAGCATTTT. Full variable domain (outside the CDR3, taken from reference TRBV7-2 and TRBJ1-5): GAGVSQSPSNKVTEKGKDVELRCDPISGHTALYWYRQSLGQGLEFLIYFQGNSAPDKSGLPSDRFSAERTGGSVSTLTIQRTQQEDSAVYLCASSSRGRTENQPQHFGDGTRLSIL.

The chain has TRBV4-3 and TRBJ1-2; the D gene is possibly TRBD1 (5 bases). The germline gives CDR1 LGHNA, CDR2 YSLEER. The V and J ends lost 0 bases and 4 bases respectively, with 18 bases between them. The CDR3 consists of 17 residues. CDR3 residues: CASSQDFPQGAFYGYTF. CDR3 sequence (DNA): TGCGCCAGCAGCCAAGATTTCCCGCAGGGAGCGTTCTATGGCTACACCTTC.

This clone was seen a handful of times. The chain is built from TRBV6-6 and TRBJ2-7; a possible D gene is TRBD2 (6 bases). Germline-derived CDR1 and CDR2 are MNHNY and SVGAGI (reference sequence). The CDR3 runs to 10 residues. The CDR3 is CASGSYEQYF. As DNA, the CDR3 is TGTGCTTCCGGGAGCTACGAGCAGTACTTC.

This clone was seen a few times. Other nucleotide sequences in the sample specify the same CDR3. The J gene is TRBJ1-2, the V gene TRBV7-9; D gene unclear. This CDR3 comprises 13 residues. V gave up 5 bases and J gave up 0 bases, with 7 bases separating them. In germline, CDR1 is SEHNR, CDR2 FQNEAQ (reference sequence). CDR3 sequence: CASSPGSNYGYTF. Here the CDR3 DNA reads TGTGCCAGCAGCCCCGGTTCTAACTATGGCTACACCTTC.

This chain uses TRBV7-9 with TRBJ2-5; D uncertain. Germline V gene data show CDR1 as SEHNR and CDR2 as FQNEAQ (reference sequence). The CDR3 covers 15 residues. V was shortened by 1 base and J by 1 base, with 10 bases between the two germline ends. The CDR3 here is CASSLGNSFQETQYF. The CDR3 DNA follows: TGTGCCAGCAGCTTAGGGAACAGCTTCCAAGAGACCCAGTACTTC.

The V gene is TRBV4-3, the J gene TRBJ2-7; TRBD2 aligns across 11 bases. CDR3 length: 15 residues. Germline trimming cut 0 bases from V and 7 bases from J; bases unmatched to any gene: 5. Per germline, CDR1 LGHNA and CDR2 YSLEER. CDR3: CASSQELAGAREQYF. The CDR3 DNA sequence: TGCGCCAGCAGCCAAGAACTAGCGGGGGCTCGTGAGCAGTACTTC.

The CDR3 loop reads CASRGTSGAGELFF. The CDR3 region has the DNA TGTGCCAGCAGAGGGACTAGCGGGGCCGGGGAGCTGTTTTTT. The chain has TRBV3-1 (or the pseudogene TRBV3-2) and TRBJ2-2; 13 nucleotides align to TRBD2. J gave up 6 bases and V 6 bases, and 1 base lay outside the gene matches. From germline, CDR1 is LGHDT and CDR2 YNNKEL (reference sequence). The CDR3 spans 14 residues.

The V and J genes are TRBV18 and TRBJ1-5, with unresolved D. Germline V gene lookup returns CDR1 KGHSH and CDR2 LQKENI. The CDR3 covers 15 residues. The V gene lost 4 bases and the J gene lost 3 bases, with 13 bases spanning the gap. The CDR3 nucleotides read TGTGCCAGCTCACACGGTGAGAGGATCAATCAGCCCCAGCATTTT. Protein sequence: CASSHGERINQPQHF.

The chain couples TRBV7-2 to TRBJ2-7; weak D call: TRBD1 (6 bases). The CDR3 contains 15 residues. Trimming cost V 1 base and J 4 bases, with 14 bases left between them. Looked up from germline, CDR1 is SGHTA and CDR2 is FQGNSA. CDR3 region: CASSLVDLGGYEQYF. DNA for the CDR3: TGTGCCAGCAGCTTAGTTGACCTAGGGGGATACGAGCAGTACTTC.

The rearrangement uses TRBV30 and TRBJ2-2; the D gene is possibly TRBD1 (6 bases). Trimming shortened V by 5 bases and J by 2 bases, and 21 bases separated the two germline ends. Germline loops: CDR1 GTSNPN, CDR2 SVGIG (reference sequence). The length of the CDR3 is 17 residues. CDR3 coding DNA: TGTGCCTGGTATCGTCTTCGAGGACAGTCAAACACCGGGGAGCTGTTTTTT. Amino acid sequence: CAWYRLRGQSNTGELFF.

This clone was seen just once. The chain uses TRBV6-5 and TRBJ1-2; no clear D gene. The CDR3 extends over 11 amino acids. V was clipped by 6 bases and J by 6 bases, with 8 bases between them. Germline V gives CDR1 MNHEY, CDR2 SVGAGI. The CDR3 region has the DNA TGTGCCAGCAGCGCCCAAGATGGCTACACCTTC. It is translated as CASSAQDGYTF.

The V gene is TRBV30, the J gene TRBJ1-2; D gene uncertain. Germline values: CDR1 GTSNPN, CDR2 SVGIG (reference sequence). V was trimmed by 4 bases and J by 6 bases, leaving 15 bases between them. This CDR3 spans 13 amino acids. The CDR3 nucleotides read TGTGCCTGGAACGGAGCGATCGTTGATGGCTACACCTTC. Translation gives CAWNGAIVDGYTF.

The chain is built from TRBV6-5 and TRBJ1-4; D unresolved. Germline V gene data show CDR1 as MNHEY and CDR2 as SVGAGI. The CDR3 is made up of 14 amino acids. V was clipped by 4 bases and J by 5 bases, with 11 bases between them. The CDR3 here is CASSSPERNEKLFF. The CDR3 DNA reads as TGTGCCAGCAGTTCTCCGGAGAGGAATGAAAAACTGTTTTTT.

This chain joins TRBV19 and TRBJ2-1, with D perhaps matching TRBD2 (6 bases). This CDR3 comprises 19 residues. Per the germline V gene, CDR1 is LNHDA and CDR2 is SQIVND (reference sequence). The V end lost 5 bases, the J end lost 0 bases, and 23 bases lay between the germline ends. The CDR3 reads CASSFKGYSRDSSYNEQFF. The CDR3 region has the DNA TGTGCCAGTAGTTTTAAGGGGTACTCGCGGGATAGCTCCTACAATGAGCAGTTCTTC.

The V call is TRBV7-6, the J call TRBJ2-2; D unresolved. Germline loops: CDR1 SGHVS, CDR2 FNYEAQ. The V end was cut by 3 bases, the J end by 3 bases, with 17 bases between. This CDR3 has 17 residues. DNA of the CDR3: TGTGCCAGCAGCTTCTGGAAAGGCCAAAGGGACACCGGGGAGCTGTTTTTT. Protein product: CASSFWKGQRDTGELFF.

V usage is TRBV15 and J usage is TRBJ2-1; D perhaps matches TRBD1 (6 bases). Germline loops: CDR1 LNHNV, CDR2 YYDKDF (reference sequence). V was pared by 6 bases and J by 7 bases, with 16 bases between. The CDR3 totals 14 residues. CDR3 DNA sequence: TGTGCCACCAGAAGAACAGGGTACGCAAATGAGCAGTTCTTC. Amino acids: CATRRTGYANEQFF.